This T cell receptor (beta chain) was recovered during a study of T-cell memory formation after mild COVID-19. V dropped 3 bases and J dropped 7 bases, with 16 bases sitting between them. This CDR3 region has 15 residues. TCRdb reanalysed the 5' RACE reads using MiXCR and keeps one entry per CDR3 protein. The table has 200,000 or so distinct CDR3 sequences, about a sixth seen once. The chain employs TRBV12-3 or TRBV12-4 and TRBJ2-1; no clear D. The TCR was taken from an adult woman who had mild COVID-19 (a few samples of this study predate the infection). Cell type and time point are not known. Material for sequencing was PBMCs or a T cell subset sorted from them (not recorded which). The CDR3 here is CASSFYQSLANEQFF. The CDR3 nucleotides read TGTGCCAGCAGTTTTTATCAATCCCTGGCGAATGAGCAGTTCTTC.